This T cell receptor (beta chain) was sequenced in a study of cytomegalovirus exposure and HLA in healthy donors. V dropped 1 base and J dropped 4 bases, with 7 bases sitting between them. Per the germline V gene, CDR1 is MGHRA and CDR2 is YSYEKL. The CDR3 extends over 13 amino acids. The PCR ran on 60 Vbeta and 13 Jbeta primers. Only in-frame clones appear in the TCRdb table, and some are missing; sequencing was by immunoSEQ multiplex PCR. The record lists approximately 45,000 clones, of which the ten most abundant hold about 17%. This chain uses TRBV4-1 with TRBJ1-2; D gene uncertain. Sequencing was done on a sample of PBMCs. The receptor was derived from a male donor in good health and CMV-seronegative. The CDR3 DNA reads as TGCGCCAGCAGCCAAGTAGTACTCTATGGCTACACCTTC. Translated, it gives CASSQVVLYGYTF.